A selection of T cell receptor beta chains follows, all from one sample in a study of OX40 agonist ivuxolimab in advanced cancers. Sequencing used immunoSEQ multiplex PCR; TCRdb keeps in-frame clones, though not all of them. The sample holds about 48,000 clones, around 90% seen once. This specimen was CD4+ or CD8+ T cells sorted from blood, taken in a trial of the OX40 agonist ivuxolimab. The receptors stem from an adult with an advanced solid tumor such as melanoma, head and neck, liver or kidney cancer. Both conserved end residues are part of each CDR3. The order of the fields is D gene, J gene, V gene, clone size, CDR3 DNA, CDR3 protein. A D gene is named only where the DNA matches it firmly. A row's size may be missing; if present it is once, few, many or a size class.

D: TRBD1
J: TRBJ1-5
V: TRBV2
size: once
DNA: TGTGCCAGCAGTGGGACAGGGAGTCAGCCCCAGCATTTT
CDR3: CASSGTGSQPQHF

D: NA
J: TRBJ2-5
V: TRBV19
size: NA
DNA: TGTGCCAGTAGGCCCCGGGACCGCGCAGAGACCCAGTACTTC
CDR3: CASRPRDRAETQYF

D: NA
J: TRBJ2-1
V: TRBV5-1
size: once
DNA: TGCGCCAGCAGAAGCGGTAACTCCTACAATGAGCAGTTCTTC
CDR3: CASRSGNSYNEQFF

D: NA
J: TRBJ1-1
V: TRBV30
size: few
DNA: TGTGCCTGGAGCTCGACAGCTGCTGAAGCTTTCTTT
CDR3: CAWSSTAAEAFF

D: TRBD1
J: TRBJ1-5
V: TRBV18
size: few
DNA: TGTGCCAGCTCACGTGGGGACAGGGATCAGCCCCAGCATTTT
CDR3: CASSRGDRDQPQHF

D: NA
J: TRBJ2-5
V: TRBV4-1
size: medium-sized
DNA: TGCGCCAGCAGCCAAGTAACAGGGGAGACCCAGTACTTC
CDR3: CASSQVTGETQYF

D: NA
J: TRBJ2-2
V: TRBV9
size: NA
DNA: TGTGCCAGCAGCGTAGTTGAAGGGGGCACCGGGGAGCTGTTTTTT
CDR3: CASSVVEGGTGELFF

D: TRBD1
J: TRBJ1-1
V: TRBV18
size: NA
DNA: TGTGCCAGCTCACCACTATCCGGGACAGGGGGTCAGTTAACTGAAGCTTTCTTT
CDR3: CASSPLSGTGGQLTEAFF

D: NA
J: TRBJ2-2
V: TRBV11-2
size: NA
DNA: TGTGCCAGCAGCTTAAGGGTTACAGAGAACACCGGGGAGCTGTTTTTT
CDR3: CASSLRVTENTGELFF

D: TRBD2
J: TRBJ2-7
V: TRBV11-2
size: NA
DNA: TGTGCCAGCAGCCCCAGCGGGGGGTTATCCTACGAGCAGTACTTC
CDR3: CASSPSGGLSYEQYF

D: NA
J: TRBJ1-6
V: TRBV11-2
size: NA
DNA: TGTGCCAGCAGCTTAGATGGCAGGGGCACCTATAATTCACCCCTCCACTTT
CDR3: CASSLDGRGTYNSPLHF

D: NA
J: TRBJ2-7
V: TRBV18
size: NA
DNA: TGTGCCAGCTCACCACCAACTGGAAGCTCCTACGAGCAGTACTTC
CDR3: CASSPPTGSSYEQYF

D: NA
J: TRBJ1-1
V: TRBV18
size: NA
DNA: TGTGCCAGCTCACCGGTTTTACCCGGGGCTGGACAGAACACTGAAGCTTTCTTT
CDR3: CASSPVLPGAGQNTEAFF

D: TRBD1
J: TRBJ1-2
V: TRBV19
size: NA
DNA: TGTGCCAGTAGTATAGACTGGACAGGGGGCACTAACTATGGCTACACCTTC
CDR3: CASSIDWTGGTNYGYTF

D: TRBD2
J: TRBJ2-5
V: TRBV7-7
size: once
DNA: TGTGCCAGCAGCTTAGGTCTAGCGGGAGGGCCCGGGGAGACCCAGTACTTC
CDR3: CASSLGLAGGPGETQYF

D: NA
J: TRBJ1-6
V: TRBV7-3
size: NA
DNA: TGTGCCAGCAGCTTACAACCTAATTCACCCCTCCACTTT
CDR3: CASSLQPNSPLHF

D: NA
J: TRBJ2-7
V: TRBV6-1
size: NA
DNA: TGTGCCAGCAGTAGAGGGGCTCTCTACGAGCAGTACTTC
CDR3: CASSRGALYEQYF

D: NA
J: TRBJ2-7
V: TRBV19
size: NA
DNA: TGTGCCAGTAGTAATTCGGTGGTCAGGAACTACGAGCAGTACTTC
CDR3: CASSNSVVRNYEQYF

D: NA
J: TRBJ1-2
V: TRBV2
size: few
DNA: TGTGCCAGCAGCGCGAGCCCGGGCTACGGCTACACCTTC
CDR3: CASSASPGYGYTF

D: TRBD1
J: TRBJ1-2
V: TRBV18
size: NA
DNA: TGTGCCAGCTCACGACAGGGGGCAAATGGCTACACCTTC
CDR3: CASSRQGANGYTF

D: TRBD1
J: TRBJ1-3
V: TRBV7-6
size: NA
DNA: TGTGCCAGCAGCCTATCTCCAAGGACAGGGTACTCTGGAAACACCATATATTTT
CDR3: CASSLSPRTGYSGNTIYF

D: NA
J: TRBJ2-7
V: TRBV28
size: NA
DNA: TGTGCCAGCAGTTCTGTACAGGGCTCCTACGAGCAGTACTTC
CDR3: CASSSVQGSYEQYF

D: NA
J: TRBJ1-2
V: TRBV7-2
size: NA
DNA: TGTGCCAGCAGCTTAGGCACCAGAAACTATGGCTACACCTTC
CDR3: CASSLGTRNYGYTF

D: NA
J: TRBJ2-7
V: TRBV19
size: NA
DNA: TGTGCCAGTAGTATCAGGGGTGGAGAGCAGTACTTC
CDR3: CASSIRGGEQYF

D: TRBD1
J: TRBJ2-1
V: TRBV27
size: NA
DNA: TGTGCCAGCAGTCCGGGACAGTACAATGAGCAGTTCTTC
CDR3: CASSPGQYNEQFF

D: NA
J: TRBJ2-7
V: TRBV7-9
size: NA
DNA: TGTGCCAGCAGCTCAGAGGCCACCTACGAGCAGTACTTC
CDR3: CASSSEATYEQYF

D: TRBD1
J: TRBJ1-5
V: TRBV10-2
size: NA
DNA: TGCGCCAGCAGTGAGTCGATTGTACAGGGGAATCAGCCCCAGCATTTT
CDR3: CASSESIVQGNQPQHF

D: NA
J: TRBJ1-1
V: TRBV7-9
size: NA
DNA: TGTGCCAGCAGCCCCGGGACGGTTAACACTGAAGCTTTCTTT
CDR3: CASSPGTVNTEAFF

D: NA
J: TRBJ2-3
V: TRBV9
size: NA
DNA: TGTGCCAGCTCGCCGTCACCGGCGAGCACAGATACGCAGTATTTT
CDR3: CASSPSPASTDTQYF

D: NA
J: TRBJ1-4
V: TRBV21-1
size: NA
DNA: TGTGCCAGCAGCAAGCGGGACAGGGGATATAATGAAAAACTGTTTTTT
CDR3: CASSKRDRGYNEKLFF

D: NA
J: TRBJ2-5
V: TRBV5-1
size: NA
DNA: TGCGCCAGCAGCGAGCGTGGGACGGTCCAAGAGACCCAGTACTTC
CDR3: CASSERGTVQETQYF

D: NA
J: TRBJ1-1
V: TRBV5-1
size: NA
DNA: TGCGCCAGCCTATTTCCTGAAGCTTTCTTT
CDR3: CASLFPEAFF

D: TRBD1
J: TRBJ2-7
V: TRBV16
size: medium-sized
DNA: TGTGCCAGCAGCCAATGGGGGACAGGGGGCAACGAGCAGTACTTC
CDR3: CASSQWGTGGNEQYF

D: NA
J: TRBJ2-3
V: TRBV2
size: NA
DNA: TGTGCCAGCAGTGAAATATCGCGGTCGGGCACAGATACGCAGTATTTT
CDR3: CASSEISRSGTDTQYF

D: NA
J: TRBJ1-1
V: TRBV2
size: NA
DNA: TGTGCCAGCAGCTTTGACAGGAACACTGAAGCTTTCTTT
CDR3: CASSFDRNTEAFF

D: NA
J: TRBJ2-3
V: TRBV10-1
size: few
DNA: TGCGCCAGCAGTGAGTCTGGGGTAACGGCTGATACGCAGTATTTT
CDR3: CASSESGVTADTQYF

D: TRBD1
J: TRBJ2-7
V: TRBV6-6
size: NA
DNA: TGTGCCAGCAATTACCAGGGACAGGGCATCTACGAGCAGTACTTC
CDR3: CASNYQGQGIYEQYF

D: TRBD1
J: TRBJ1-4
V: TRBV6-1
size: NA
DNA: TGTGCCAGCAGTGTCAACAGGGGAAATGAAAAACTGTTTTTT
CDR3: CASSVNRGNEKLFF

D: NA
J: TRBJ1-1
V: TRBV4-2
size: NA
DNA: TGTGCCAGCAGCTTGGATTCTATTCGAAACACTGAAGCTTTCTTT
CDR3: CASSLDSIRNTEAFF

D: NA
J: TRBJ2-5
V: TRBV5-8
size: NA
DNA: TGTGCCAGCAGCTTGGACAGCTTACAAGAGACCCAGTACTTC
CDR3: CASSLDSLQETQYF

D: TRBD1
J: TRBJ1-1
V: TRBV11-2
size: NA
DNA: TGTGCCAGCAGCCCCCTCGGACAGGGGGTGTACACTGAAGCTTTCTTT
CDR3: CASSPLGQGVYTEAFF

D: TRBD2
J: TRBJ2-7
V: TRBV11-2
size: NA
DNA: TGTGCCAGCAGCACGCTAGCGGGGTCCCTTTTCGGCGAGCAGTACTTC
CDR3: CASSTLAGSLFGEQYF

D: TRBD1
J: TRBJ1-1
V: TRBV18
size: once
DNA: TGTGCCAGCTCACCGGACACAGGGGTTGATGAAGCTTTCTTT
CDR3: CASSPDTGVDEAFF

D: NA
J: TRBJ1-3
V: TRBV15
size: few
DNA: TGTGCCACCAGCAGTGACCTGGAGACAGCTGGAAACACCATATATTTT
CDR3: CATSSDLETAGNTIYF

D: TRBD2
J: TRBJ2-1
V: TRBV5-1
size: NA
DNA: TGCGCCAGCAGCTTCGGGACTAGCGGGAGTGGTGAGCAGTTCTTC
CDR3: CASSFGTSGSGEQFF

D: TRBD2
J: TRBJ2-7
V: TRBV6-5
size: few
DNA: TGTGCCAGCAGTTACTTGACTAGCGGAACCTACGAGCAGTACTTC
CDR3: CASSYLTSGTYEQYF

D: NA
J: TRBJ2-4
V: TRBV5-1
size: once
DNA: TGCGCCAGCAGCTTGGGGCCGAATGGGAACATTCAGTACTTC
CDR3: CASSLGPNGNIQYF

D: TRBD2
J: TRBJ2-3
V: TRBV4-3
size: NA
DNA: TGCGCCAGCAGCCAAGGATCTAGCGGGAGTTCAGATACGCAGTATTTT
CDR3: CASSQGSSGSSDTQYF

D: TRBD2
J: TRBJ2-5
V: TRBV6-1
size: NA
DNA: TGTGCCAGCAGTGCCCACGTATCCGGGTTGCGGGGGTCTCAAGAGACCCAGTACTTC
CDR3: CASSAHVSGLRGSQETQYF

D: TRBD2
J: TRBJ2-7
V: TRBV7-2
size: once
DNA: TGTGCCAGCAGCTTAGTGACTAGCGGGAGAATAGAGCAGTACTTC
CDR3: CASSLVTSGRIEQYF

D: NA
J: TRBJ2-2
V: TRBV23-1
size: NA
DNA: TGCGCCAGCACCCTCGAGCAGGCCAACACCGGGGAGCTGTTTTTT
CDR3: CASTLEQANTGELFF

D: NA
J: TRBJ2-7
V: TRBV5-1
size: NA
DNA: TGCGCCAGCAGCAAGCGAGGTGGGGTCGAGCAGTACTTC
CDR3: CASSKRGGVEQYF

D: TRBD1
J: TRBJ1-2
V: TRBV6-5
size: once
DNA: TGTGCCAGCAGCGACAGGGGAGGGTATGGCTACACCTTC
CDR3: CASSDRGGYGYTF

D: NA
J: TRBJ2-4
V: TRBV5-1
size: NA
DNA: TGCGCCAGCAGCCCGACTAGTTTGCGGGCCAAAAACATTCAGTACTTC
CDR3: CASSPTSLRAKNIQYF

D: TRBD2
J: TRBJ2-5
V: TRBV5-1
size: NA
DNA: TGCGCCAGCAGACTTAGCGGGAACCAAGAGACCCAGTACTTC
CDR3: CASRLSGNQETQYF